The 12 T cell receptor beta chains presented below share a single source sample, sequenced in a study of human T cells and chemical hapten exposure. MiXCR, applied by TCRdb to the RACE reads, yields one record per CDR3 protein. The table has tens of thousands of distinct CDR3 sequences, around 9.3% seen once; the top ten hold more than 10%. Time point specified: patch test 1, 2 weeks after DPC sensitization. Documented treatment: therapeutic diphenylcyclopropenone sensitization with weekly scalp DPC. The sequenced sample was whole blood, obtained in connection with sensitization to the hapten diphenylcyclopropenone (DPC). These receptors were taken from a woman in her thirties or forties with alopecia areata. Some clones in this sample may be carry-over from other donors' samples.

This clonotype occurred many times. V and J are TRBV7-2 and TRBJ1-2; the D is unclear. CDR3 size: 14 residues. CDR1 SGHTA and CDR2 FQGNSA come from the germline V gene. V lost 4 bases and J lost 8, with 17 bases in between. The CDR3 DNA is TGTGCCAGCAGCTATGCAACTCCGGGGTTCGGCTACACCTTC. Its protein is CASSYATPGFGYTF.

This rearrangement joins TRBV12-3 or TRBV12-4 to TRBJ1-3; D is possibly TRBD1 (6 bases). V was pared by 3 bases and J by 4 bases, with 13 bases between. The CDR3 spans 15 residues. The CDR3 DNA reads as TGTGCCAGCAGTTTGGCACAGGGTGAGGGAAACACCATATATTTT. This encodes CASSLAQGEGNTIYF.

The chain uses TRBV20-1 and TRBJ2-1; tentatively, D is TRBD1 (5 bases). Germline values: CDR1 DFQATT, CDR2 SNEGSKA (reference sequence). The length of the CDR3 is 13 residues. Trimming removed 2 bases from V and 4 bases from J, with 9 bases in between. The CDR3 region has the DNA TGCAGTGCTAGACGCAGGGCGTACAATGAGCAGTTCTTC. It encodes CSARRRAYNEQFF.

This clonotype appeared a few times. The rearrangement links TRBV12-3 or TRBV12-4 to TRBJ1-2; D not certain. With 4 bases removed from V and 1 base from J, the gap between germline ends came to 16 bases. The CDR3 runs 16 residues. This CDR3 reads CASSSTSGKFNYGYTF. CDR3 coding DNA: TGTGCCAGCAGTTCCACTTCGGGCAAGTTTAACTATGGCTACACCTTC.

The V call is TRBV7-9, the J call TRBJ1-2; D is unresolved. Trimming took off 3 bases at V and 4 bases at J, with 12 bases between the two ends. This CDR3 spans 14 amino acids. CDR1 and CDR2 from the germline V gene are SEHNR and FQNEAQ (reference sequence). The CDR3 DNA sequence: TGTGCCAGCAGCTTGGACTTTAGACGCTATGGCTACACCTTC. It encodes CASSLDFRRYGYTF. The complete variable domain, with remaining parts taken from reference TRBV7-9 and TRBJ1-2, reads DTGVSQNPRHKITKRGQNVTFRCDPISEHNRLYWYRQTLGQGPEFLTYFQNEAQLEKSRLLSDRFSAERPKGSFSTLEIQRTEQGDSAMYLCASSLDFRRYGYTFGSGTRLTVV.

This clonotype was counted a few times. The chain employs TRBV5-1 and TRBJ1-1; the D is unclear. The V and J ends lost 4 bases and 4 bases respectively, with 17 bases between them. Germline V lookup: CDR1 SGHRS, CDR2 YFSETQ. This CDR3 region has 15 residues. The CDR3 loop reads CASSPNGNPVTEAFF. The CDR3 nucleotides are TGCGCCAGCAGCCCCAACGGTAATCCGGTCACTGAAGCTTTCTTT.

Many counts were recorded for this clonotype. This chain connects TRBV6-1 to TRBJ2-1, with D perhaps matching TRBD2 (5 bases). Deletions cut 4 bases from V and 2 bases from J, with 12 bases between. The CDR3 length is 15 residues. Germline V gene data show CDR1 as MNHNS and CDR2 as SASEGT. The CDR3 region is CASSGPEGAYNEQFF. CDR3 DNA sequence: TGTGCCAGCAGTGGCCCCGAGGGCGCCTACAATGAGCAGTTCTTC.

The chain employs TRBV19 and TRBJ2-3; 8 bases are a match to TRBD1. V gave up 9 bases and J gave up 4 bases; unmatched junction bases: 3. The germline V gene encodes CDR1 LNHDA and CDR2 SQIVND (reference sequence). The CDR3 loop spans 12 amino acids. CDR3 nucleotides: TGTGCCAGCGACAGGGGATCAGATACGCAGTATTTT. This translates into CASDRGSDTQYF.

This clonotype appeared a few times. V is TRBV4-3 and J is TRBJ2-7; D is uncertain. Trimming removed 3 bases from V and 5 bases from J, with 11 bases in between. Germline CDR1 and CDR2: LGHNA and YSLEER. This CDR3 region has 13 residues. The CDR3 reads CASSQAWANEQYF. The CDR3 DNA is TGCGCCAGCAGCCAGGCATGGGCCAACGAGCAGTACTTC.

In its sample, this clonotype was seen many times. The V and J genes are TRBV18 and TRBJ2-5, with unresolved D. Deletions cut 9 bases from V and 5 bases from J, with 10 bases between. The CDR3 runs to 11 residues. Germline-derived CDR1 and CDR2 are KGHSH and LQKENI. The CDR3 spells CASQEWETQYF. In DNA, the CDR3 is TGTGCCAGTCAAGAGTGGGAGACCCAGTACTTC.

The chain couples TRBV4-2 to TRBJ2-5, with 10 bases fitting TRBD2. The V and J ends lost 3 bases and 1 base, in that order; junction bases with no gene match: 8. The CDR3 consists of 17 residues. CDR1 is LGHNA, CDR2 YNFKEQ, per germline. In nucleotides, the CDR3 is TGTGCCAGCAGCCATGGAACTAGCGGGGCTTCCCAAGAGACCCAGTACTTC. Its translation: CASSHGTSGASQETQYF.

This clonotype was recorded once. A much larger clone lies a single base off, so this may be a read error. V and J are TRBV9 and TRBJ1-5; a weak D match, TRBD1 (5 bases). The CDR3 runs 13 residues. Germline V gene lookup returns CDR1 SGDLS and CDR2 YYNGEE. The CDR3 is CVSSREGRQPQHF. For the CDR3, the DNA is TGTGTCAGCAGCAGAGAGGGGAGACAGCCCCAGCATTTT.